Listed here is a single TCR beta chain. Antigen unknown. This specimen belongs to a study of graft-versus-host responses after intestinal transplantation. For the study at large: The recipients all started with anti-thymocyte globulin induction and then took tacrolimus and steroids for about three years. General study findings and limits: GvH clones appeared in recipient marrow, some first in ileum or blood.

V was trimmed by 3 bases and J by 5 bases, leaving 13 bases between them. This CDR3 comprises 14 residues. Germline V lookup: CDR1 LGHNA, CDR2 YSLEER. Sequencing used immunoSEQ multiplex PCR; TCRdb keeps in-frame clones, though not all of them. Among about 110,000 clones listed, approximately 93% were seen once. This receptor was taken from a human donor who was the organ donor for an intestinal transplant. The source was unstimulated CD8+ T cells sorted from spleen or lymph node cells, collected before transplant. The chain has TRBV4-3 and TRBJ1-1, with unresolved D. The CDR3 protein is CASSHDAGRTEAFF. The CDR3 nucleotides read TGCGCCAGCAGCCACGATGCGGGGAGGACTGAAGCTTTCTTT.